These 5 T cell receptor beta chains were all obtained from the same sample, sequenced in a study of T cell responses to AZD1222 COVID-19 vaccine. The method was immunoSEQ multiplex PCR; TCRdb's version includes in-frame clones alone and lacks a portion of them. Of 100,000 to 120,000 clones listed, around nine tenths were seen once; the top ten hold roughly 15%. Specimen: peripheral blood, collected 28 days after the second AZD1222 dose. All receptors come from an adult who received the AZD1222 COVID-19 vaccine.

The chain employs TRBV29-1 and TRBJ1-2; 7 positions match TRBD1. The CDR3 totals 13 residues. V shed 4 bases and J 2 bases; nucleotides not matched to a gene: 4. CDR1 is SQVTM, CDR2 ANQGSEA, per germline. The CDR3 reads CSVGQGENYGYTF. The CDR3, as DNA: TGCAGCGTTGGTCAGGGGGAGAACTATGGCTACACCTTC.

The chain employs TRBV5-1 and TRBJ2-1; tentatively, D is TRBD1 or TRBD2 (5 bases each). Germline V gene sequence: CDR1 SGHRS, CDR2 YFSETQ. The germline V and J ends were trimmed by 4 bases and 13 bases, with 21 bases remaining between them. The CDR3 spans 14 residues. The CDR3 reads CASSVGPSSGFQFF. As DNA, the CDR3 is TGCGCCAGCAGCGTGGGACCTTCTTCGGGCTTTCAGTTCTTC.

This chain connects TRBV28 to TRBJ1-5, with 10 bases identical to TRBD1. Unmatched junction bases numbered 3, after V lost 5 bases and J lost 5 bases. The CDR3 extends over 14 amino acids. Germline CDR1 MDHEN, CDR2 SYDVKM. The CDR3: CASSRQGAYQPQHF. CDR3 DNA: TGTGCCAGCAGTCGACAGGGGGCGTATCAGCCCCAGCATTTT.

The chain has TRBV6-1 and TRBJ1-5; no reliable D call. The CDR3 sequence is 13 residues long. The germline gives CDR1 MNHNS, CDR2 SASEGT. Deletions cut 3 bases from V and 12 bases from J, with 15 bases between. CDR3 nucleotides: TGTGCCAGCAGTGACGGGCAGACTGCCGTCCAGCATTTT. Protein product: CASSDGQTAVQHF.

The gene calls are TRBV19 and TRBJ2-7, with 10 bases identical to TRBD2. CDR3 size: 17 residues. Germline CDR1 reads LNHDA; CDR2 reads SQIVND (reference sequence). J gave up 3 bases and V 0 bases, and 8 bases lay outside the gene matches. The DNA for the CDR3 is TGTGCCAGTAGTATAGATCTCTGGACTAGCGGTTTCTACGAGCAGTACTTC. Protein product: CASSIDLWTSGFYEQYF.